This entry is about one TCR beta chain. The antigen remains unidentified. The data originate from a study of T cell repertoires in cytomegalovirus infection. In the study overall: In public TCR beta signatures, there were indications of both CMV infection and matching HLA type.

Overall study results and limits: Cumulative frequency of public TCR beta families picked out carriers of CMV plus the relevant HLA. Dominating the ex vivo response were HLA-C-restricted CMV-specific TCR beta clonotypes.

Trimming removed 8 bases at V and 1 base at J, with 14 bases between. Germline CDR1 is LNHDA and CDR2 is SQIVND (reference sequence). This CDR3 comprises 14 residues. TCRdb re-analysed the reads in MiXCR, keeping a single row per CDR3 protein. The sample yields hundreds of thousands of distinct CDR3 sequences, about 24% seen once. This receptor was obtained from a human donor in good health (CMV status not recorded). Some clones in this sample may be carry-over from other donors' samples. This chain connects TRBV19 to TRBJ1-1; no clear D. The sequenced sample was CD8+ T cells from PBMCs. CDR3 sequence: CASASLGGNTEAFF. The CDR3 DNA reads TGTGCCAGTGCCTCATTAGGCGGGAACACTGAAGCTTTCTTT.